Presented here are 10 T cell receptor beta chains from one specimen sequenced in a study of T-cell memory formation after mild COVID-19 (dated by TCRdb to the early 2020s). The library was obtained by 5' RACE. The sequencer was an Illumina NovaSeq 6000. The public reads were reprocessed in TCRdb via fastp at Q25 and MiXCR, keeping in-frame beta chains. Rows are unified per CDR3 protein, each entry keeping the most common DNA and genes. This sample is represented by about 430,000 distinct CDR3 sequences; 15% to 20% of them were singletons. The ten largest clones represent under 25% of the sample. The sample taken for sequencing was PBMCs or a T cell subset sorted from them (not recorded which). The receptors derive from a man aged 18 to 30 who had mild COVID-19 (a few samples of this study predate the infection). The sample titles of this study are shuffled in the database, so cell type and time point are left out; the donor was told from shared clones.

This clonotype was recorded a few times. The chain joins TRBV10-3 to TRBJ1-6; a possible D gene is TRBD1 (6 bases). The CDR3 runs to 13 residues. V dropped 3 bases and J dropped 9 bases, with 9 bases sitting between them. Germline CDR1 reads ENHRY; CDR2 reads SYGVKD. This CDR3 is CAISDRGFSPLHF. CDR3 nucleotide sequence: TGTGCCATCAGTGACAGGGGCTTTTCACCCCTCCACTTT.

DNA for the CDR3: TGTGCCTGGAGTATGGTGGGCCACGAGCAGTACTTC. Its protein is CAWSMVGHEQYF. This chain connects TRBV30 to TRBJ2-7; D unresolved. V shed 2 bases and J shed 5 bases, with 10 bases lying between them. The CDR3 length is 12 residues. CDR1 and CDR2 from the germline V gene are GTSNPN and SVGIG (reference sequence).

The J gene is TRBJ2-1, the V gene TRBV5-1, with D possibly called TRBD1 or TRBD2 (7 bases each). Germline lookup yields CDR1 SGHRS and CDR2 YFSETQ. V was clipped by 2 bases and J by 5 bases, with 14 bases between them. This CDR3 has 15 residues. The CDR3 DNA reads TGCGCCAGCAGCTTTGACCAGGGGGGGAACAATGAGCAGTTCTTC. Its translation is CASSFDQGGNNEQFF.

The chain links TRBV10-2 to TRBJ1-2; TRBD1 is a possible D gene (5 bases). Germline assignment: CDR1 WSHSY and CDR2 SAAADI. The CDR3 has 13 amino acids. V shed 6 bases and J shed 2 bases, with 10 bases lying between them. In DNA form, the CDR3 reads TGCGCCAGCAGCAGGGACCAGAACTATGGCTACACCTTC. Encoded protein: CASSRDQNYGYTF.

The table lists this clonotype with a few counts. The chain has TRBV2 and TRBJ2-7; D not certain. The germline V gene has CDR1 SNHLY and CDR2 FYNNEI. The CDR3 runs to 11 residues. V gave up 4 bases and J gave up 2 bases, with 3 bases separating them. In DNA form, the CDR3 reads TGTGCCAGCAGTGGCGCCTACGAGCAGTACTTC. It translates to CASSGAYEQYF. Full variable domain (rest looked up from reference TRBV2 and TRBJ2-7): EPEVTQTPSHQVTQMGQEVILRCVPISNHLYFYWYRQILGQKVEFLVSFYNNEISEKSEIFDDQFSVERPDGSNFTLKIRSTKLEDSAMYFCASSGAYEQYFGPGTRLTVT.

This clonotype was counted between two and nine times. CDR3 coding DNA: TGCGCCAGCAGCCAAGATACAGGGTGGGCTTTCTTT. As protein: CASSQDTGWAFF. The chain recombines TRBV4-1 with TRBJ1-1, with D tentatively TRBD1 (6 bases). Trimming removed 0 bases at V and 11 bases at J, with 10 bases between. This CDR3 region has 12 residues. Germline V CDR1 and CDR2: MGHRA, YSYEKL.

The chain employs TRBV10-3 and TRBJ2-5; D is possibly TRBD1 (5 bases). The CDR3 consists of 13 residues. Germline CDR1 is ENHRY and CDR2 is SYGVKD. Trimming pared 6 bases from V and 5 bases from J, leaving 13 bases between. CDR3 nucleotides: TGTGCCATCAGGGCTCAGGGATCGGAGACCCAGTACTTC. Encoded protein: CAIRAQGSETQYF.

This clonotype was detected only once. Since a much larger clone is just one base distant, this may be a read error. The CDR3 protein is CATGAGDNVLTF. DNA for the CDR3: TGTGCCACAGGGGCTGGGGACAACGTCCTGACTTTC. The chain joins TRBV6-5 to TRBJ2-6, with D tentatively TRBD1 (6 bases). This CDR3 region has 12 residues. Germline assignment: CDR1 MNHEY and CDR2 SVGAGI.

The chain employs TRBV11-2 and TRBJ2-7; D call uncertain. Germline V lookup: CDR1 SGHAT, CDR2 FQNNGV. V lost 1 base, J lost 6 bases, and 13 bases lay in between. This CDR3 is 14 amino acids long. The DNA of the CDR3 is TGTGCCAGCAGCTTAGCTTTGTTAGTGGGCGAGCAGTACGTC. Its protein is CASSLALLVGEQYV.

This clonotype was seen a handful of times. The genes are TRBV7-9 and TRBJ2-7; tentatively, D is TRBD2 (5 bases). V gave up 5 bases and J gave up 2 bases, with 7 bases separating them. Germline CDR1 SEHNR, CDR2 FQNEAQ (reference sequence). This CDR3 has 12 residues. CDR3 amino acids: CASSAGAYEQYF. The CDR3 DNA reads TGTGCCAGCAGCGCGGGCGCCTACGAGCAGTACTTC.